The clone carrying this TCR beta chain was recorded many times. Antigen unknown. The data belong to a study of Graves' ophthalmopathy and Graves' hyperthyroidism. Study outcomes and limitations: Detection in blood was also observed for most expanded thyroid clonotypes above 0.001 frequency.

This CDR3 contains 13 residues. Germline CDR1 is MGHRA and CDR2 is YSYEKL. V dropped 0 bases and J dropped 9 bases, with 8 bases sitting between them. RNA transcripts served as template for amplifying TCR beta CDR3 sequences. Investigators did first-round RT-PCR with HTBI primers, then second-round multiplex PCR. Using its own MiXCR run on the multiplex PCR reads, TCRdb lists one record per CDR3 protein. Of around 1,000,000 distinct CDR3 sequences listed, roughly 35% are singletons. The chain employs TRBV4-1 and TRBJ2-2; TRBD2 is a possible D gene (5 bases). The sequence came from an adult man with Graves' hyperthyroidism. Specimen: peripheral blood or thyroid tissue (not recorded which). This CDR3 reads CASSQDSGWELFF. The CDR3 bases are TGCGCCAGCAGCCAAGATTCGGGGTGGGAGCTGTTTTTT.